These T cell receptor beta chains were read from a single sample in a study of T cells in Graves' hyperthyroidism and ophthalmopathy. A single record per CDR3 protein comes from TCRdb applying MiXCR to the multiplex PCR reads. The sample yields about 640,000 distinct CDR3 sequences, roughly 20% seen once. Sequenced: blood. Every receptor here comes from a man aged 25 to 45 with Graves' ophthalmopathy. Both conserved end residues are part of each CDR3. D genes are given only for firm matches. The size entry is marked missing in some rows and otherwise reads once, few, many or a size class.

TRBJ2-2,-,15,TRBV20-1,-,CSARAFELNTGELFF,TGCAGTGCTAGAGCGTTTGAGCTGAACACCGGGGAGCTGTTTTTT
TRBJ2-5,-,14,TRBV6-2/TRBV6-3,-,CASTPGTSQETQYF,TGTGCCAGCACCCCAGGGACATCTCAAGAGACCCAGTACTTC
TRBJ2-3,-,13,TRBV20-1,-,CSARVSNTDTQYF,TGCAGTGCTAGAGTGTCTAACACAGATACGCAGTATTTT
TRBJ2-5,many,16,TRBV7-8,TRBD2,CASSLWTSGSQETQYF,TGTGCCAGCAGCTTGTGGACTAGCGGGTCCCAAGAGACCCAGTACTTC
TRBJ1-2,-,14,TRBV11-2,-,CASSLVAANYGYTF,TGTGCCAGCAGCTTAGTTGCTGCTAACTATGGCTACACCTTC
TRBJ2-3,-,16,TRBV27,TRBD1,CASSLFPDRGADTQYF,TGTGCCAGCAGTTTATTTCCGGACAGGGGGGCAGATACGCAGTATTTT
TRBJ1-5,few,16,TRBV4-1,TRBD1,CASSPGQGTSNQPQHF,TGCGCCAGCAGCCCTGGACAGGGAACTAGCAATCAGCCCCAGCATTTT
TRBJ1-2,-,12,TRBV19,-,CASSTWGHGYAF,TGTGCCAGTAGTACTTGGGGCCATGGCTACGCCTTC
TRBJ1-5,-,15,TRBV5-4,-,CASSLTGTNNQPQHF,TGTGCCAGCAGCTTGACCGGGACAAACAATCAGCCCCAGCATTTT
TRBJ2-2,-,16,TRBV7-9,-,CASSLGAFQNTGELFF,TGTGCTAGCAGCTTAGGGGCTTTTCAGAACACCGGGGAGCTGTTTTTT
TRBJ2-3,-,16,TRBV30,TRBD2,CARTRSLAGVVDTQYF,TGTGCCCGGACTCGGTCACTAGCGGGAGTTGTAGATACGCAGTATTTT
TRBJ1-1,-,13,TRBV6-2/TRBV6-3,TRBD1,CASTTFGTGRAFF,TGTGCCAGCACCACCTTTGGGACAGGGAGAGCTTTCTTT
TRBJ2-3,few,15,TRBV28,-,CASSLLRQNTDTQYF,TGTGCCAGCAGTTTATTGCGACAGAACACAGATACGCAGTATTTT
TRBJ1-2,-,16,TRBV30,-,CAWSGLSGVTNYGYTF,TGTGCCTGGAGTGGATTATCGGGGGTCACTAACTATGGCTACACCTTC
TRBJ2-1,-,16,TRBV7-2,-,CASSLVGGYSYNEQFF,TGTGCCAGCAGCTTAGTTGGCGGATACTCCTACAATGAGCAGTTCTTC
TRBJ1-2,few,15,TRBV20-1,TRBD1,CSAREPGQGARGYTF,TGCAGTGCTAGAGAGCCGGGACAGGGGGCGAGAGGCTACACCTTC
TRBJ2-5,many,14,TRBV28,-,CASSLRQVGETQYF,TGTGCCAGCAGTTTGCGACAGGTCGGAGAGACCCAGTACTTC
TRBJ1-5,-,15,TRBV11-2,-,CASSQTGYSNQPQHF,TGTGCCAGCAGCCAGACAGGCTATAGCAATCAGCCCCAGCATTTT
TRBJ1-1,-,15,TRBV6-1,-,CASKVGRQFNTEAFF,TGTGCCAGCAAGGTTGGGAGACAGTTCAACACTGAAGCTTTCTTT
TRBJ1-1,many,13,TRBV11-1,-,CASSLFLNTEAFF,TGTGCCAGCAGCTTATTCCTGAACACTGAAGCTTTCTTT
TRBJ2-3,many,16,TRBV12-3/TRBV12-4,-,CASSPSLAVSGNTQYF,TGTGCCAGCAGTCCCTCACTCGCGGTTAGCGGAAATACGCAGTATTTT
TRBJ2-1,-,15,TRBV28,-,CASSLVAGRSNEQFF,TGTGCCAGCAGTTTGGTGGCGGGACGGTCCAATGAGCAGTTCTTC
TRBJ2-3,-,16,TRBV10-3,TRBD2,CAISERLAESTDTQYF,TGTGCCATCAGTGAACGACTAGCGGAAAGCACAGATACGCAGTATTTT
TRBJ2-7,many,13,TRBV30,-,CAWSAGGSYEQYF,TGTGCCTGGAGCGCCGGGGGCAGCTACGAGCAGTACTTC
TRBJ2-4,-,15,TRBV6-5,-,CASSNGALAKNIQYF,TGTGCCAGCAGTAACGGGGCCTTAGCCAAAAACATTCAGTACTTC
TRBJ1-2,many,14,TRBV28,TRBD1,CASSSGQGGYGYTF,TGTGCCAGCAGCTCCGGACAGGGCGGCTATGGCTACACCTTC
TRBJ2-1,-,15,TRBV4-1,-,CASSQERRGSYEQFF,TGTGCCAGCAGTCAAGAGAGACGCGGCTCCTACGAGCAGTTCTTC
TRBJ2-1,once,13,TRBV6-2/TRBV6-3,-,CASSYLNHNEQFF,TGTGCCAGCAGTTACCTGAATCACAATGAGCAGTTCTTC
TRBJ2-3,-,15,TRBV20-1,TRBD1,CSAQQGNWRTDTQYF,TGCAGTGCTCAACAGGGGAATTGGCGCACAGATACGCAGTATTTT
TRBJ2-5,many,13,TRBV12-3/TRBV12-4,-,CASSLLPVVTQYF,TGTGCCAGCAGTTTACTACCGGTGGTGACCCAGTACTTC
TRBJ2-2,many,15,TRBV5-1,-,CASTYGEANTGELFF,TGCGCCAGCACCTACGGGGAGGCGAACACCGGGGAGCTGTTTTTT
TRBJ2-7,few,13,TRBV3-1,-,CASRQGGSYEQYF,TGTGCCAGCAGGCAAGGGGGCTCCTACGAGCAGTACTTC
TRBJ2-5,-,13,TRBV7-9,-,CASSPTAKETQYF,TGTGCCAGCAGCCCTACAGCAAAAGAGACCCAGTACTTC
TRBJ1-3,-,17,TRBV11-2,-,CASSLIWAADSGNTIYF,TGTGCCAGCAGCTTAATTTGGGCAGCTGACTCTGGAAACACCATATATTTT
TRBJ2-2,-,14,TRBV30,-,CAWSTQLITGELFF,TGTGCCTGGAGTACCCAGTTGATCACCGGGGAGCTGTTTTTT
TRBJ2-3,many,14,TRBV20-1,-,CSAREETSTDTQYF,TGCAGTGCTAGAGAGGAAACGAGCACAGATACGCAGTATTTT
TRBJ1-5,-,15,TRBV5-1,-,CASSLSGGVYQPQHF,TGCGCCAGCAGCTTGTCGGGGGGCGTTTATCAGCCCCAGCATTTT
TRBJ2-5,many,17,TRBV11-2,-,CASSSPRQGELQETQYF,TGTGCCAGCAGCTCCCCCAGGCAAGGGGAGCTCCAAGAGACCCAGTACTTC
TRBJ2-5,many,14,TRBV28,-,CASSSRQRGETQYF,TGTGCCAGCAGTTCTCGACAGAGAGGCGAGACCCAGTACTTC
TRBJ2-1,-,12,TRBV19,TRBD2,CAIGPGGDEQFF,TGTGCCATCGGGCCTGGGGGGGATGAGCAGTTCTTC
TRBJ2-1,many,12,TRBV2,-,CASRGLPNEQFF,TGTGCCAGCAGAGGGTTACCCAATGAGCAGTTCTTC
TRBJ1-1,few,16,TRBV28,TRBD1,CASSLRSGTGNTEVFF,TGTGCCAGCAGTTTACGCTCGGGGACAGGGAACACTGAAGTTTTCTTT
TRBJ2-1,few,13,TRBV30,-,CAWTAQGNNEQFF,TGTGCCTGGACTGCACAGGGAAACAATGAGCAGTTCTTC
TRBJ1-1,many,13,TRBV20-1,-,CSAPKQANTEAFF,TGCAGTGCTCCGAAACAGGCGAACACTGAAGCTTTCTTT
TRBJ1-2,many,15,TRBV2,-,CASRRGGQGSYGYTF,TGTGCCAGCAGAAGGGGAGGGCAGGGGTCCTATGGCTACACCTTC
TRBJ1-6,-,16,TRBV27,TRBD1,CASTHNPGQGNSPLHF,TGTGCCAGCACCCACAACCCGGGACAGGGTAATTCACCCCTCCACTTT
TRBJ2-3,many,12,TRBV12-3/TRBV12-4,-,CASSFEAYTQYF,TGTGCCAGCAGTTTCGAAGCGTATACGCAGTATTTT
TRBJ2-3,few,16,TRBV18,-,CASSPPLGLNPNTQYF,TGTGCCAGCTCACCACCCCTAGGACTCAACCCAAATACGCAGTATTTT
TRBJ2-7,-,14,TRBV7-6,-,CASSLEQGGYEQYF,TGTGCCAGCAGCTTAGAACAGGGAGGCTACGAGCAGTACTTC